The following is a T cell receptor beta chain sequence with its context. The protocol was immunoSEQ multiplex PCR, while the TCRdb copy is restricted to in-frame clones and leaves out a portion. The sample gives approximately 250,000 clones, approximately 88% of which show up once; 1.2% is in the top ten. These data are taken from a study of blood T cell repertoires in COVID-19. Trimming left V 2 bases short and J 4 bases short, with 24 bases between. The CDR3 totals 20 residues. Germline assignment: CDR1 KGHSH and CDR2 LQKENI. This TCR derives from a woman in her forties with acute COVID-19. The gene calls are TRBV18 and TRBJ2-6; the D gene is possibly TRBD1 (5 bases). The specimen was PBMCs or T cells enriched from blood (not recorded which). CDR3 bases: TGTGCCAGCTCACCAAGGACACCAGGGCTGCTACCTCTCGGGGCCAACGTCCTGACTTTC. It is translated as CASSPRTPGLLPLGANVLTF.